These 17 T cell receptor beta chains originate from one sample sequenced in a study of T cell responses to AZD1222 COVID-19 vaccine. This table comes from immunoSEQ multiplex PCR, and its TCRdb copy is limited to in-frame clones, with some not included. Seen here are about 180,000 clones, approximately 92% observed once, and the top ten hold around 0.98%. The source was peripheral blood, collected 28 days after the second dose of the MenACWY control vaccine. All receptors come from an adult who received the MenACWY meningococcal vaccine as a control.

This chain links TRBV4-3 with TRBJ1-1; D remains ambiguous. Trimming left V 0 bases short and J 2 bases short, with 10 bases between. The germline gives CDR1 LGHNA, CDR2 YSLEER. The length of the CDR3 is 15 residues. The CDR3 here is CASSQDQMDNTEAFF. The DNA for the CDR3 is TGCGCCAGCAGCCAAGATCAAATGGATAACACTGAAGCTTTCTTT.

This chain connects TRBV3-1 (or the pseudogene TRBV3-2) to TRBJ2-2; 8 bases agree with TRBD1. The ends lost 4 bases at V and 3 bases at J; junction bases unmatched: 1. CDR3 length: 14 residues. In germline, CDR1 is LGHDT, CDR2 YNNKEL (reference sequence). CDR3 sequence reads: CASSPRGHTGELFF. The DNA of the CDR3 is TGTGCCAGCAGCCCCAGGGGGCACACCGGGGAGCTGTTTTTT.

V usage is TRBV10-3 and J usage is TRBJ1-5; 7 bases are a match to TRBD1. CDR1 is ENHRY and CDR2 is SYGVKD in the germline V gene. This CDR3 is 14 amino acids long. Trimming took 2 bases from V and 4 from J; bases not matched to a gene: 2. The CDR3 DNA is TGTGCCATCAGTGAGGACAGGGATAATCAGCCCCAGCATTTT. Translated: CAISEDRDNQPQHF.

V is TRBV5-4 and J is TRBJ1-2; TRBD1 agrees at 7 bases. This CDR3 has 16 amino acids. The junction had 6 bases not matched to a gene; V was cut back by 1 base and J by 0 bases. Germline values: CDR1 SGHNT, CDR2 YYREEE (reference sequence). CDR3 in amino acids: CASSLTTGVTNYGYTF. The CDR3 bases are TGTGCCAGCAGCTTGACTACAGGGGTAACTAACTATGGCTACACCTTC.

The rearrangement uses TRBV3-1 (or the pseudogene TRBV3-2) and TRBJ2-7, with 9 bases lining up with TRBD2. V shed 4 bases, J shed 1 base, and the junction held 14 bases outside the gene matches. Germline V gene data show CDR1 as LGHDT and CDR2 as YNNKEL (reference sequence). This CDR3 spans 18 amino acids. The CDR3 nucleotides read TGTGCCAGCAGCCTCGCCCTAGCGGGGAAAGTTACATCCTACGAGCAGTACTTC. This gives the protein CASSLALAGKVTSYEQYF.

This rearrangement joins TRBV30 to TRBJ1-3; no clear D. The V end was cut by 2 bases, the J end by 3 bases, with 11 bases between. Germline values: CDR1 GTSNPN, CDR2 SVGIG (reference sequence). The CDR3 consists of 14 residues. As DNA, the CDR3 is TGTGCCTGGAGTAGCAACATTATTGGAAACACCATATATTTT. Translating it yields CAWSSNIIGNTIYF.

The CDR3 bases are TGTGCCTGGAGTGTAGATATGAACACTGAAGCTTTCTTT. Residues: CAWSVDMNTEAFF. The rearrangement joins TRBV30 to TRBJ1-1, with D uncertain. With 0 bases removed from V and 0 bases from J, the gap between germline ends came to 5 bases. The CDR3 length is 13 residues. CDR1 and CDR2 (germline): GTSNPN, SVGIG (reference sequence).

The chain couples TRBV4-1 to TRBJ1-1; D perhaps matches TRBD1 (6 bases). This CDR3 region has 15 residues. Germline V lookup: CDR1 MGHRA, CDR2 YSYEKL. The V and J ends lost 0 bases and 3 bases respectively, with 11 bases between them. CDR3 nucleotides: TGCGCCAGCAGCCAAGAATGGGCAGGGGACACTGAAGCTTTCTTT. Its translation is CASSQEWAGDTEAFF.

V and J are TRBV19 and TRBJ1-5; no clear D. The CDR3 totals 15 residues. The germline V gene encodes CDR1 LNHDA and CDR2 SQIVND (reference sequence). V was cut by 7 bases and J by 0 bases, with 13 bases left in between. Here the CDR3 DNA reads TGTGCCAGTACCCTCGGGTCTTATAGCAATCAGCCCCAGCATTTT. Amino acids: CASTLGSYSNQPQHF.

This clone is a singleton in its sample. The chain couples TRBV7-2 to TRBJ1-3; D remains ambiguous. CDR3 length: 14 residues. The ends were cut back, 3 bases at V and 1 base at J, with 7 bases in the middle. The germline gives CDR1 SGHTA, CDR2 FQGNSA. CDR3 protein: CASSFKGSGNTIYF. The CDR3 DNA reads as TGTGCCAGCAGCTTCAAGGGTTCTGGAAACACCATATATTTT.

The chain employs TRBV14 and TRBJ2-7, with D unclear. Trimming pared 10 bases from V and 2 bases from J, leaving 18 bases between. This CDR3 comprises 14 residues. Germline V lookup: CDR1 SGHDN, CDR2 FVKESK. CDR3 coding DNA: TGTGCCACTACGGACCGAAGGAAACCCTACGAGCAGTACTTC. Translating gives CATTDRRKPYEQYF.

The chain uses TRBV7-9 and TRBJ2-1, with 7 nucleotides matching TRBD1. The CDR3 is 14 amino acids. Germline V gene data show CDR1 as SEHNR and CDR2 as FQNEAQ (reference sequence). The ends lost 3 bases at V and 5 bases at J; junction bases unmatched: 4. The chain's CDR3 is CASSLDRIDNEQFF. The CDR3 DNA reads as TGTGCCAGCAGCTTGGACAGGATAGACAATGAGCAGTTCTTC.

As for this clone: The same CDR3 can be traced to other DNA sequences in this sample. DNA of the CDR3: TGTGCCAGCAGTTTAGTTGGAGGCAATCAGCCCCAGCATTTT. Translation gives CASSLVGGNQPQHF. The V call is TRBV27, the J call TRBJ1-5; unclear D gene. V lost 2 bases and J lost 2, with 7 bases in between. This CDR3 has 14 amino acids. CDR1 and CDR2 (germline): MNHEY, SMNVEV (reference sequence).

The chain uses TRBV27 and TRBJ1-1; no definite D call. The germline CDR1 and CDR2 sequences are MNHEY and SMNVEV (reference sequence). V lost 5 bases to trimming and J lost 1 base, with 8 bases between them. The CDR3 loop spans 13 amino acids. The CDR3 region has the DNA TGTGCCAGCAGTGCGTGGGAGAACACTGAAGCTTTCTTT. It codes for CASSAWENTEAFF.

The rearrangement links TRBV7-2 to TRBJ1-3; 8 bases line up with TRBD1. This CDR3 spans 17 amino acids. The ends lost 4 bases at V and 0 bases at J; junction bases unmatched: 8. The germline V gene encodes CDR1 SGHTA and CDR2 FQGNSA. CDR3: CASSSGQGVYSGNTIYF. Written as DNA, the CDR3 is TGTGCCAGCAGCTCCGGACAGGGAGTCTACTCTGGAAACACCATATATTTT.

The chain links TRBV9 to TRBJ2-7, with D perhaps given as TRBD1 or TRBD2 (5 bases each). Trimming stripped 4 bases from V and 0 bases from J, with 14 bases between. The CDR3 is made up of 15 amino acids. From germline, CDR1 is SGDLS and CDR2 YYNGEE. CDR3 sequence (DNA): TGTGCCAGCAGCCCTCGGGGCGAGAGCTCCTACGAGCAGTACTTC. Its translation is CASSPRGESSYEQYF.

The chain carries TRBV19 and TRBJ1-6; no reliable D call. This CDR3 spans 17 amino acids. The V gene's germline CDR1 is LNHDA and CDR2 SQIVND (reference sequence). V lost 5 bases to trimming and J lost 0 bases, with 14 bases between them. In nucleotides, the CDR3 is TGTGCCAGTAGTCCCGATGGGCGGGGCTCCTATAATTCACCCCTCCACTTT. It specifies CASSPDGRGSYNSPLHF.